A selection of T cell receptor beta chains follows, all from one sample in a study of early T cells in non-severe SARS-CoV-2 infection. In TCRdb, the 5' RACE reads were re-called with MiXCR into one record per CDR3 protein. This table holds more than 80,000 distinct CDR3 sequences, roughly 14% found once. The sequenced material came from whole blood. Receptor source: an adult who was a healthcare worker with PCR-confirmed SARS-CoV-2 infection or an uninfected control (not recorded which). Each CDR3 is given with its conserved first and last residue. The order of the fields is V gene, D gene, clone size, J gene, CDR3 protein, CDR3 DNA. D genes are given only for firm matches. Rows give clone size only sometimes, using once, few, many, or a class for an expanded clone.

V: TRBV11-3
D: .
size: .
J: TRBJ2-1
CDR3: CASSSTGREGYASNEQFF
DNA: TGTGCCAGCAGCTCGACTGGTCGTGAGGGCTACGCTTCGAATGAGCAGTTCTTC

V: TRBV7-6
D: TRBD2
size: .
J: TRBJ2-5
CDR3: CASSPQREGRQSWETQYF
DNA: TGTGCCAGCAGTCCTCAGCGGGAGGGCCGTCAGTCCTGGGAGACCCAGTACTTC

V: TRBV12-3/TRBV12-4
D: .
size: few
J: TRBJ1-4
CDR3: CASSSLDRERFF
DNA: TGTGCCAGCAGTTCCTTGGACAGAGAACGGTTTTTT

V: TRBV28
D: .
size: few
J: TRBJ2-7
CDR3: CASSSGVEQYF
DNA: TGTGCCAGCAGTTCAGGGGTCGAGCAGTACTTC

V: TRBV19
D: .
size: few
J: TRBJ2-1
CDR3: CASSIGGPGRNYNEQFF
DNA: TGTGCCAGTAGTATAGGGGGCCCGGGCCGTAACTACAATGAGCAGTTCTTC

V: TRBV5-4
D: .
size: .
J: TRBJ2-3
CDR3: CASSLKVSWSTDTQYF
DNA: TGTGCCAGCAGCTTGAAAGTTAGCTGGAGCACAGATACGCAGTATTTT

V: TRBV20-1
D: TRBD2
size: .
J: TRBJ2-1
CDR3: CSAREPGLAESSYNEQFF
DNA: TGCAGTGCTAGAGAGCCGGGACTAGCGGAAAGCTCCTACAATGAGCAGTTCTTC

V: TRBV3-2
D: .
size: few
J: TRBJ2-5
CDR3: CASSPKRGAGSQETQYF
DNA: TGTGCCAGCAGCCCTAAACGGGGAGCGGGGTCCCAAGAGACCCAGTACTTC

V: TRBV7-2
D: TRBD1
size: few
J: TRBJ1-1
CDR3: CASSSGQVNTEAFF
DNA: TGTGCCAGCAGCTCCGGACAGGTAAACACTGAAGCTTTCTTT

V: TRBV19
D: .
size: .
J: TRBJ2-3
CDR3: CASTLRQSDTQYF
DNA: TGTGCCAGTACCCTAAGACAGTCAGATACGCAGTATTTT

V: TRBV6-2/TRBV6-3
D: .
size: few
J: TRBJ2-7
CDR3: CASTRTFLREQYF
DNA: TGTGCCAGCACCCGGACTTTTCTACGGGAGCAGTACTTC

V: TRBV20-1
D: TRBD1
size: few
J: TRBJ2-5
CDR3: CSGAGQGQETQYF
DNA: TGCAGTGGAGCGGGACAGGGCCAAGAGACCCAGTACTTC

V: TRBV10-3
D: .
size: .
J: TRBJ1-2
CDR3: CAISDGGSGYGYTF
DNA: TGTGCCATCAGTGATGGGGGTTCAGGCTATGGCTACACCTTC

V: TRBV27
D: .
size: few
J: TRBJ1-1
CDR3: CASSEPGTEAFF
DNA: TGTGCCAGCAGTGAACCGGGAACTGAAGCTTTCTTT

V: TRBV5-1
D: TRBD2
size: many
J: TRBJ2-5
CDR3: CASSLETSGPLETQYF
DNA: TGCGCCAGCAGCTTAGAGACTAGCGGACCCCTGGAGACCCAGTACTTC

V: TRBV5-1
D: TRBD1
size: few
J: TRBJ2-5
CDR3: CASSSDRQETQYF
DNA: TGCGCCAGCAGCTCGGACAGGCAAGAGACCCAGTACTTC

V: TRBV29-1
D: .
size: few
J: TRBJ2-5
CDR3: CSAIGETQYF
DNA: TGCAGCGCCATCGGAGAGACCCAGTACTTC

V: TRBV7-2
D: .
size: .
J: TRBJ2-7
CDR3: CASSFPSYEQYF
DNA: TGTGCCAGCAGCTTCCCATCTTACGAGCAGTACTTC

V: TRBV7-6
D: TRBD2
size: .
J: TRBJ2-2
CDR3: CASSFGLAGTGELFF
DNA: TGTGCCAGCAGCTTTGGACTAGCGGGCACCGGGGAGCTGTTTTTT

V: TRBV7-8
D: .
size: .
J: TRBJ2-2
CDR3: CASSLRQNTGELFF
DNA: TGTGCCAGCAGCTTAAGGCAGAACACCGGGGAGCTGTTTTTT

V: TRBV2
D: .
size: .
J: TRBJ2-1
CDR3: CASFVTAPFF
DNA: TGTGCCAGCTTCGTGACCGCGCCGTTCTTC

V: TRBV10-3
D: TRBD2
size: .
J: TRBJ2-7
CDR3: CASGGRRYDYEQYF
DNA: TGTGCCTCGGGAGGCAGGAGATATGACTACGAGCAGTACTTC

V: TRBV7-2
D: TRBD1
size: .
J: TRBJ2-1
CDR3: CASSLGLTGSLPGEQFF
DNA: TGTGCCAGCAGCTTAGGTCTGACAGGGTCCCTACCCGGTGAGCAGTTCTTC

V: TRBV5-1
D: .
size: few
J: TRBJ2-3
CDR3: CASSLEGISTDTQYF
DNA: TGCGCCAGCAGCTTGGAGGGGATAAGCACAGATACGCAGTATTTT

V: TRBV7-3
D: TRBD1
size: few
J: TRBJ2-3
CDR3: CASSLDRGWADTQYF
DNA: TGTGCCAGCAGCTTGGACAGGGGATGGGCAGATACGCAGTATTTT

V: TRBV4-1
D: .
size: many
J: TRBJ2-6
CDR3: CASSQDEGAGANVLTF
DNA: TGCGCCAGCAGCCAAGATGAAGGGGCTGGGGCCAACGTCCTGACTTTC

V: TRBV5-1
D: .
size: many
J: TRBJ2-1
CDR3: CASSWGANNNEQFF
DNA: TGCGCCAGCAGCTGGGGGGCCAATAACAATGAGCAGTTCTTC

V: TRBV6-2/TRBV6-3
D: .
size: many
J: TRBJ2-2
CDR3: CASSLMSHGTGELFF
DNA: TGTGCCAGCAGCCTCATGTCGCACGGCACCGGGGAGCTGTTTTTT

V: TRBV10-3
D: TRBD2
size: few
J: TRBJ2-7
CDR3: CAISESSAGGPDEQYF
DNA: TGTGCCATCAGTGAGTCATCAGCGGGAGGGCCGGACGAGCAGTACTTC

V: TRBV20-1
D: .
size: few
J: TRBJ2-3
CDR3: CSASTSGSQDTQYF
DNA: TGCAGTGCTAGTACAAGCGGTTCACAAGATACGCAGTATTTT

V: TRBV29-1
D: .
size: many
J: TRBJ2-1
CDR3: CSVEAPGSTYNEQFF
DNA: TGCAGCGTTGAAGCTCCCGGGAGCACTTACAATGAGCAGTTCTTC

V: TRBV29-1
D: TRBD2
size: .
J: TRBJ2-1
CDR3: CSTTGGLQNEQFF
DNA: TGCAGCACAACGGGGGGGCTGCAAAATGAGCAGTTCTTC

V: TRBV11-2
D: .
size: few
J: TRBJ1-1
CDR3: CASSVPQKLEAFF
DNA: TGTGCCAGCAGCGTCCCACAGAAGCTCGAAGCTTTCTTT

V: TRBV7-6
D: TRBD1
size: .
J: TRBJ2-1
CDR3: CASSMRGRGEQFF
DNA: TGTGCCAGCAGCATGAGGGGGCGCGGTGAGCAGTTCTTC

V: TRBV7-2
D: .
size: .
J: TRBJ2-2
CDR3: CASSLRRANTGELFF
DNA: TGTGCCAGCAGCTTAAGGCGGGCGAACACCGGGGAGCTGTTTTTT

V: TRBV3-1
D: TRBD2
size: many
J: TRBJ2-5
CDR3: CASSQDGLGQETQYF
DNA: TGTGCCAGCAGCCAAGACGGACTAGGTCAAGAGACCCAGTACTTC

V: TRBV30
D: .
size: many
J: TRBJ1-3
CDR3: CAWSRDHRSGNTIYF
DNA: TGTGCCTGGTCCCGGGACCACCGCTCTGGAAACACCATATATTTT

V: TRBV24-1
D: .
size: few
J: TRBJ2-3
CDR3: CATSGLASTDTQYF
DNA: TGTGCCACCAGTGGACTGGCGAGCACAGATACGCAGTATTTT

V: TRBV6-1
D: .
size: many
J: TRBJ1-1
CDR3: CASSVESYTEAFF
DNA: TGTGCCAGCAGTGTAGAGTCGTACACTGAAGCTTTCTTT

V: TRBV5-4
D: .
size: few
J: TRBJ1-1
CDR3: CASSLYGGGRSEAFF
DNA: TGTGCCAGCAGCTTGTACGGGGGCGGTAGATCTGAAGCTTTCTTT

V: TRBV7-7
D: .
size: .
J: TRBJ1-4
CDR3: CASSGGWGKDEKLFF
DNA: TGTGCCAGCAGCGGTGGTTGGGGGAAGGATGAAAAACTGTTTTTT

V: TRBV20-1
D: .
size: .
J: TRBJ1-6
CDR3: CSARSSSRDLPPTSSPLHF
DNA: TGCAGTGCTAGATCCTCTTCCAGGGATCTCCCCCCGACTAGTTCACCCCTCCACTTT

V: TRBV27
D: TRBD1
size: few
J: TRBJ1-5
CDR3: CASTTGVGNQPQHF
DNA: TGTGCCAGTACTACAGGGGTTGGGAATCAGCCCCAGCATTTT

V: TRBV7-2
D: .
size: few
J: TRBJ1-3
CDR3: CASSFTGTFNSGNTIYF
DNA: TGTGCCAGCAGCTTCACCGGGACGTTCAACTCTGGAAACACCATATATTTT

V: TRBV29-1
D: TRBD2
size: .
J: TRBJ2-1
CDR3: CSVGPAGGGNEQFF
DNA: TGCAGCGTTGGACCAGCGGGAGGTGGGAATGAGCAGTTCTTC

V: TRBV10-3
D: .
size: .
J: TRBJ1-1
CDR3: CATRRDISNTEAFF
DNA: TGTGCCACCAGGAGGGACATCTCGAACACTGAAGCTTTCTTT

V: TRBV7-6
D: .
size: few
J: TRBJ2-7
CDR3: CASSTGQSYEQYF
DNA: TGTGCCAGCAGCACCGGACAGTCCTACGAGCAGTACTTC

V: TRBV6-5
D: .
size: .
J: TRBJ1-5
CDR3: CASRPLGNPYSNQPQHF
DNA: TGTGCCAGCAGACCCCTGGGGAATCCTTATAGCAATCAGCCCCAGCATTTT

V: TRBV29-1
D: TRBD2
size: few
J: TRBJ2-1
CDR3: CSVGGTAGADYNEQFF
DNA: TGCAGCGTTGGCGGGACGGCGGGAGCGGATTACAATGAGCAGTTCTTC

V: TRBV6-5
D: .
size: .
J: TRBJ1-2
CDR3: CASSYGQTGFVGYGYTF
DNA: TGTGCCAGCAGTTACGGGCAGACAGGTTTTGTTGGCTATGGCTACACCTTC